This record concerns one T cell receptor (beta chain) sequence. In this sample, this clonotype turned up many times. Its cognate antigen has yet to be identified. It has no much larger one-base neighbor in the sample; base qualities were not kept. Preparation of the library involved multiplex PCR. The sequencing machine was an Illumina HiSeq 4000. CDR3 regions were amplified by Arm-PCR with iRepertoire HTBI primers to construct TCR beta libraries. PCR products were gel purified before sequencing. The study's own analysis went as follows. Across samples, around 62 TRBV and over 11 TRBJ segments were identified and used for gene usage analysis of CDR3 amino acid clonotypes. COPE and FqMerger were used to merge the filtered high-quality paired reads into contigs. BLAST was used to align contigs to IMGT TRBV, TRBD and TRBJ reference genes, with CDR3 defined following IMGT. Any clonotype with a frequency above 0.1% was counted as a highly expanded clone. Repertoire diversity was measured by Shannon entropy, and V-J evenness by the Gini coefficient. A clonotype was considered public if more than one individual shared it. Starting from the raw public reads, TCRdb applied fastp trimming at Q25, assembled clones with MiXCR and retained in-frame beta chains. Every CDR3 protein is listed once, alongside the most common genes and DNA of its rows. These V and J calls derive from TCRdb rather than the authors' analysis. In all, the sample holds around 450,000 distinct CDR3 sequences, and roughly 21% of those were seen once. Clones ranked in the top ten supply less than 9% of the sample.

This record belongs to a study of regulatory T cells in long-lasting Graves disease (dated by TCRdb to the early 2020s). Looking at the study overall: Persistent Graves' disease meant more than 5 years of antithyroid drug treatment with TSH receptor autoantibodies that stayed positive. Peripheral blood TCR sequencing and RNA sequencing compared persistent Graves' disease patients with newly diagnosed Graves' disease patients. The study was registered as a clinical trial and conducted in China. TCR sequencing covered around 13 persistent and some 20 newly diagnosed Graves' disease patients, around 33 samples in total. On average, persistent Graves' disease patients in the clinical cohort had been on antithyroid drugs for about 9.7 years.

Beyond this particular receptor, the publication reports: Persistent Graves' disease patients showed lower TCR Shannon entropy and fewer highly expanded clones than newly diagnosed patients, suggesting clonal expansion. A larger number of public clonotypes was shared among persistent patients (more than 2,500) than among newly diagnosed patients (over 850). Sequencing and analysis were restricted to the TCR beta chain. As a limitation, the authors acknowledged that the small sample size may reduce accuracy. Because the primary lesion, thyroid tissue, could not be accessed, the study looked at peripheral blood alone. Preferential use of TRBV28, TRBJ1-2 and TRBJ2-5 was observed in persistent disease, whereas TRBV20-1 and TRBJ2-1 were favored in newly diagnosed disease.

The CDR3 goes from the cysteine to the phenylalanine over 14 residues. CDR3 DNA only is kept here, 42 bases in frame from base 1. Germline trimming: 2 bases from V, 6 bases from J; junction bases outside gene matches: 5. CDR1 and CDR2 were assigned from the germline V gene as MDHEN and SYDVKM. The time point label for this specimen denotes: persistent/refractory GD, antithyroid drugs over 5 years with positive TRAb. For both TCR sequencing and RNA sequencing, RNA was extracted from PBMCs in TRIzol. The diagnosis of Graves' disease was made according to American Thyroid Association guidelines. Patients were recruited from an endocrinology department in Xi'an, China. Each patient gave 7.5 to 10 milliliters of peripheral blood, collected in an EDTA anticoagulant tube. PBMCs were isolated by Ficoll Paque Plus density gradient separation without further T cell sorting. An Agilent 2100 Bioanalyzer and agarose gel were used to check RNA quality, while a NanoDrop 2000 measured RNA concentration.

The chain employs TRBV28 and TRBJ2-7, with 9 bases matching TRBD1. This clonotype was sampled from a female donor with Graves disease. The sample in question was peripheral blood mononuclear cells (PBMCs), obtained when the disease was refractory, from a patient treated with antithyroid drugs. The nucleotide sequence is given as TGTGCCAGCAGTTTAACGGGACAGGGTCGCGAGCAGTACTTC. Its protein reads: CASSLTGQGREQYF.